This is a list of T cell receptor beta chains from one sample in a study of blood T cells in healthy people across ages. TCRdb redid the calling of the 5' RACE reads with MiXCR, one entry per CDR3 protein. In the table there are just under 750,000 distinct CDR3 sequences, 22% of which are singletons. The sequencing sample was made of blood. Receptors were obtained from a man aged 65 to 85 in good health. Each CDR3 is given without its conserved first and last residue. Fields, in order: clone size, J gene, V gene, D gene, CDR3 protein. The D gene is left open where the match is weak. For some rows the clone size is stated as once, few or many, or as a class when expanded; others skip it.

- TRBJ1-1 TRBV7-2 - ASSDRLGGATEAF
once - TRBV11-2 TRBD2 ASSFLAGGGDNEQF
- TRBJ2-1 TRBV9 - ASGQGPSSYNEQF
few TRBJ2-2 TRBV29-1 TRBD1 SVVTRDRVTTGELF
- TRBJ2-3 TRBV29-1 TRBD1 SVGLRGRTDTQY
few TRBJ2-5 TRBV6-5 - ASSRTEWETQY
- TRBJ1-1 TRBV29-1 - SVVRGGDTEAF
few TRBJ2-3 TRBV9 - ASSVGGFDTQY
few TRBJ1-5 TRBV6-6 TRBD1 ASSYNPGQGNQPQH
- TRBJ1-2 TRBV20-1 TRBD1 SATGQNYGYT
few TRBJ2-3 TRBV6-1 TRBD1 ASSPRTGGADTQY
- TRBJ2-1 TRBV5-5 - ACSLVGGSYNGQF
- TRBJ1-2 TRBV5-1 - ASSLLGDQGGYT
few TRBJ1-5 TRBV28 - ASLASSNQPQH
- - TRBV27 - ASSPYGSEQY
- TRBJ1-2 TRBV7-9 TRBD1 ASSHWDRTNYGYT